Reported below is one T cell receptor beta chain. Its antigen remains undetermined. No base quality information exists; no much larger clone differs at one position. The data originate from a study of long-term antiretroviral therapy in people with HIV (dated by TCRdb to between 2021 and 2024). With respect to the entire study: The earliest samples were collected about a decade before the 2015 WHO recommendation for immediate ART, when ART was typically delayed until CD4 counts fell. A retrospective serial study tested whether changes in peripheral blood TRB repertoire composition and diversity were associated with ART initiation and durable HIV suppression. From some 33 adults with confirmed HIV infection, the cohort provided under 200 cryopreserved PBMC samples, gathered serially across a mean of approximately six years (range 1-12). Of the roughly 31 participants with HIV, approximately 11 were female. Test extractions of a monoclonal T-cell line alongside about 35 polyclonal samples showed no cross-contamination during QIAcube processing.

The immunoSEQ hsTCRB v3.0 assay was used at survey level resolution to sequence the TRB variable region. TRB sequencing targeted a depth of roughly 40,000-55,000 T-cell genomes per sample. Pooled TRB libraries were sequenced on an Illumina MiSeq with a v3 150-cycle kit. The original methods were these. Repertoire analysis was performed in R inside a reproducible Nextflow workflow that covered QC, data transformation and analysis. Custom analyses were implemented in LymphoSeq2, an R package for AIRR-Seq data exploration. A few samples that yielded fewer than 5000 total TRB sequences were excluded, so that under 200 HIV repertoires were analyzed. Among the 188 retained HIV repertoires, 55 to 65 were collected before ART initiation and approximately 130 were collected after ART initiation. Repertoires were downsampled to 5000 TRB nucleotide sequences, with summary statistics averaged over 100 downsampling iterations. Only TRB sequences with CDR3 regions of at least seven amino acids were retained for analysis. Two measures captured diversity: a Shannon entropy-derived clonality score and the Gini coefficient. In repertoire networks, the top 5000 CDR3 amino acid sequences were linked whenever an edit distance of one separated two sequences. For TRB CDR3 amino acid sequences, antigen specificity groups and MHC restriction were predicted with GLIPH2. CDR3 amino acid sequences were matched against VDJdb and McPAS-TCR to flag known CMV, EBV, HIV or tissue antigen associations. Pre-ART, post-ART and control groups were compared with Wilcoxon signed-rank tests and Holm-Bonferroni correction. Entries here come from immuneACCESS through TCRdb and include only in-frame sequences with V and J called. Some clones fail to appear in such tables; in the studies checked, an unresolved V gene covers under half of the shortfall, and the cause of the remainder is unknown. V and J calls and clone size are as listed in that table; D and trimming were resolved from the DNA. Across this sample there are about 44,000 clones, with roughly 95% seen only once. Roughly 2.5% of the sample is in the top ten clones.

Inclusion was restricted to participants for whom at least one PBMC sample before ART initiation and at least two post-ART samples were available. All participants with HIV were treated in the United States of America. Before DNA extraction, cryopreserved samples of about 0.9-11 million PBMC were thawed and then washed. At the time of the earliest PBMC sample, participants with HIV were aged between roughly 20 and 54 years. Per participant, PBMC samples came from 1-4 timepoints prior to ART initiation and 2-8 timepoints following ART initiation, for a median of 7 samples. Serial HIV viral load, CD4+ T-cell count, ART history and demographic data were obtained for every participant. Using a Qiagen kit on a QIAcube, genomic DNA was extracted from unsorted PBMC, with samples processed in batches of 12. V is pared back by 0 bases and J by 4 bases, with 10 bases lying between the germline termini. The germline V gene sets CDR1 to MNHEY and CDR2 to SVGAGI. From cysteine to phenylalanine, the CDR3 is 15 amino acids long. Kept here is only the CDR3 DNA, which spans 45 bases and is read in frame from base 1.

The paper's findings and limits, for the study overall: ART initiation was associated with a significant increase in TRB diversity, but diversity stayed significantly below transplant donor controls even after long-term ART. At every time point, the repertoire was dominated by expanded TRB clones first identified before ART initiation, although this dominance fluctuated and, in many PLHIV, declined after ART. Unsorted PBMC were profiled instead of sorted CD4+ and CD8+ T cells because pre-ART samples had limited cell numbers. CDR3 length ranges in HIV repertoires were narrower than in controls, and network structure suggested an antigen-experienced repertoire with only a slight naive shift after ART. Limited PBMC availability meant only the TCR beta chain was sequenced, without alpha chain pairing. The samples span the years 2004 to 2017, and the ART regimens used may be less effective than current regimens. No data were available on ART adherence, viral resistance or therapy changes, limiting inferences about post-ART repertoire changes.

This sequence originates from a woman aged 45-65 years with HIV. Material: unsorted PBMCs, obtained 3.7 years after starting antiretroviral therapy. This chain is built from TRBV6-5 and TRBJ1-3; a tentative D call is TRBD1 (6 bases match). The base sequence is TGTGCCAGCAGTTACTCTCGGGGGCCAGGAAACACCATATATTTT. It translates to CASSYSRGPGNTIYF.